Below, 12 T cell receptor beta chains from the same sample are listed, as sequenced in a study of early T cells in non-severe SARS-CoV-2 infection. TCRdb reanalysed the 5' RACE reads using MiXCR and keeps one entry per CDR3 protein. The sample lists about 60,000 distinct CDR3 sequences, roughly 13% occurring once. The sequenced sample was whole blood. The receptors shown here come from an adult who was a healthcare worker with PCR-confirmed SARS-CoV-2 infection or an uninfected control (not recorded which).

V is TRBV7-8 and J is TRBJ1-5; D might be TRBD1 (5 bases). The germline V gene encodes CDR1 SGHVS and CDR2 FQNEAQ. Trimming cost V 0 bases and J 3 bases, with 15 bases left between them. The CDR3 covers 17 residues. For the CDR3, the DNA is TGTGCCAGCAGCTTAGCGCCTGGGGGGATAGTCAATCAGCCCCAGCATTTT. This codes for CASSLAPGGIVNQPQHF.

The chain uses TRBV29-1 and TRBJ2-1, with D possibly matching TRBD2 (6 bases). The CDR3 spans 16 residues. From germline, CDR1 is SQVTM and CDR2 ANQGSEA. V was shortened by 7 bases and J by 0 bases, with 19 bases between the two germline ends. CDR3: CSAVAGTGGSYNEQFF. The CDR3 coding sequence is TGCAGCGCCGTCGCCGGGACTGGCGGCTCCTACAATGAGCAGTTCTTC.

This rearrangement joins TRBV6-6 to TRBJ2-1; weak D call: TRBD2 (6 bases). The V end was cut by 0 bases, the J end by 10 bases, with 13 bases between. CDR3 size: 14 residues. Germline lookup yields CDR1 MNHNY and CDR2 SVGAGI (reference sequence). In DNA form, the CDR3 reads TGTGCCAGCAGTTACTCCGGGGGAATGGGGGAGCAGTTCTTC. Its translation is CASSYSGGMGEQFF.

The chain has TRBV29-1 and TRBJ2-2; D gene unclear. Germline CDR1 reads SQVTM; CDR2 reads ANQGSEA. The CDR3 runs to 12 residues. Between the trimmed V and J ends, which lost 6 bases and 3 bases, there was a span of 8 bases. In DNA, the CDR3 is TGCAGCGTCACTACCTACACCGGGGAGCTGTTTTTT. Its translation: CSVTTYTGELFF.

The gene calls are TRBV5-1 and TRBJ2-5; D tentatively reads TRBD1 or TRBD2 (5 bases each). V was clipped by 4 bases and J by 5 bases, with 15 bases between them. This CDR3 contains 14 residues. Per the germline V gene, CDR1 is SGHRS and CDR2 is YFSETQ. This chain's CDR3 is CASSPGTGPETQYF. CDR3 sequence (DNA): TGCGCCAGCAGCCCCGGGACGGGACCGGAGACCCAGTACTTC.

This sequence joins TRBV25-1 and TRBJ1-6; D perhaps matches TRBD1 (5 bases). This CDR3 region has 14 residues. With 5 bases removed from V and 10 bases from J, the gap between germline ends came to 15 bases. Germline loops: CDR1 MGHDK, CDR2 SYGVNS. CDR3 sequence: CASSLTGFGSPLHF. CDR3 nucleotides: TGTGCCAGCAGTCTCACAGGCTTCGGGTCACCCCTCCACTTT. Full variable domain (rest looked up from reference TRBV25-1 and TRBJ1-6): EADIYQTPRYLVIGTGKKITLECSQTMGHDKMYWYQQDPGMELHLIHYSYGVNSTEKGDLSSESTVSRIRTEHFPLTLESARPSHTSQYLCASSLTGFGSPLHFGNGTRLTVT.

The chain is built from TRBV15 and TRBJ2-3, with D perhaps matching TRBD2 (5 bases). CDR3 length: 14 amino acids. Trimming took 6 bases from V and 4 from J, leaving 14 bases between them. In germline, CDR1 is LNHNV, CDR2 YYDKDF (reference sequence). For the CDR3, the DNA is TGTGCCACCAGGGACTGGGCCGGCGCAGATACGCAGTATTTT. Protein sequence: CATRDWAGADTQYF.

Of note for this clonotype: One base away lies a much larger clone, so this may be a sequencing read error. The genes are TRBV18 and TRBJ1-1; D gene uncertain. The CDR3 consists of 12 residues. Germline V gives CDR1 KGHSH, CDR2 LQKENI. CDR3 sequence (DNA): TGTGTCAGCTCACCTGTGAACACTGAAGCTTTCTTT. It specifies CVSSPVNTEAFF.

The V call is TRBV29-1, the J call TRBJ1-1; no clear D. Germline V gene lookup returns CDR1 SQVTM and CDR2 ANQGSEA. The V and J ends lost 3 bases and 1 base respectively, with 9 bases between them. The length of the CDR3 is 13 residues. CDR3 DNA: TGCAGCGTTGACCCCATGGGGAACACTGAAGCTTTCTTT. Protein: CSVDPMGNTEAFF.

V gene TRBV19 combines with J gene TRBJ1-4, with D perhaps TRBD1 (5 bases). The V end lost 3 bases, the J end lost 10 bases, and 18 bases lay between the germline ends. The CDR3 is 15 amino acids. Per the germline V gene, CDR1 is LNHDA and CDR2 is SQIVND (reference sequence). CDR3 loop: CASSIAGVKSGKLFF. The CDR3 DNA reads as TGTGCCAGTAGTATCGCGGGGGTGAAGAGCGGAAAACTGTTTTTT.

The chain couples TRBV29-1 to TRBJ2-7; 9 bases are shared with TRBD1. With V trimmed by 4 bases and J by 0 bases, 1 base remained unmatched. Germline lookup yields CDR1 SQVTM and CDR2 ANQGSEA. The CDR3 length is 13 residues. The CDR3 region has the DNA TGCAGCGTTGGGGGACAGGGCTCCTACGAGCAGTACTTC. It is translated as CSVGGQGSYEQYF.

This clonotype came up a few times. The chain joins TRBV12-3 or TRBV12-4 to TRBJ2-4, with D possibly being TRBD2 (5 bases). Trimming removed 0 bases from V and 8 bases from J, with 14 bases in between. The CDR3 loop spans 15 amino acids. DNA of the CDR3: TGTGCCAGCAGTTTAGCGCTACGGGGTTTGGACATTCAGTACTTC. It specifies CASSLALRGLDIQYF.